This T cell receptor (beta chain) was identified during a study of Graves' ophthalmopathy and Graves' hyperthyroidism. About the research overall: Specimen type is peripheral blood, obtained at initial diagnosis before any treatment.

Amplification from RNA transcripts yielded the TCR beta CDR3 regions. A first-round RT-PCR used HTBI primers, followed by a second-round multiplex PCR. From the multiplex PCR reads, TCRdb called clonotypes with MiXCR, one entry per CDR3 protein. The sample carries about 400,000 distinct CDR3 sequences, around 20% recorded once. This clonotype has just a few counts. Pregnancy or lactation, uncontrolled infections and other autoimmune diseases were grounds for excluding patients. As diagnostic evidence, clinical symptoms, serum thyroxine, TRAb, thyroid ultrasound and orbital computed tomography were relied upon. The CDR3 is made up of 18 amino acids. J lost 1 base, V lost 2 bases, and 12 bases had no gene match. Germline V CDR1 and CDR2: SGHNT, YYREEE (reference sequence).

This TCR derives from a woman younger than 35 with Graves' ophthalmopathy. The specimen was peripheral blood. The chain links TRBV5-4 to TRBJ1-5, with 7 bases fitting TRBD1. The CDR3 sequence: CASSFRLDRVSSNQPQHF. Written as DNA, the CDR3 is TGTGCCAGCAGCTTTCGCTTAGACAGGGTGTCGAGCAATCAGCCCCAGCATTTT.